This TCR beta chain is from a study of cytomegalovirus exposure and HLA in healthy donors. About the study: In an earlier analysis, 95 million to 140 million unique TCR beta sequences were found from about 179 million T cells. Study-level findings and limits: An analysis was carried out later, and it reportedly showed fewer N-insertions in an Asian-associated ancestry cluster than the approximately 610-donor mean. One variant, a missense change in DCLRE1C, was linked in a later analysis to TCR beta V- and J-gene trimming. Apart from CMV serostatus, no immune exposure information was available.

This CDR3 has 15 residues. The germline gives CDR1 KGHSH, CDR2 LQKENI. V was pared by 3 bases and J by 1 base, with 13 bases between. Comments on this clone: What it recognizes is unknown.

With 60 Vbeta and 13 Jbeta primers, the PCR was carried out. This table comes from immunoSEQ multiplex PCR, and its TCRdb copy is limited to in-frame clones, with some not included. This sample has around 160,000 clones, with over 65% found just once. The sequence was obtained from a woman in her 40s in good health and CMV-seropositive. V is TRBV18 and J is TRBJ2-7; D perhaps matches TRBD1 (6 bases). Sequenced material: PBMCs. The CDR3 sequence is CASSPQDSPSYEQYF. The CDR3 DNA reads as TGTGCCAGCTCACCTCAGGACAGCCCATCCTACGAGCAGTACTTC.